The present entry profiles one T cell receptor (beta chain) with its context. Its target is unknown. Just one base apart from a much larger clone, this may be a read error. These data originate in a study of human T cells and chemical hapten exposure. Study-level information: Enrolled patients were predominantly female and had alopecia areata, totalis or universalis.

This sample's time point: patch test 1, 2 weeks after DPC sensitization. Stated treatment: therapeutic diphenylcyclopropenone sensitization with weekly scalp DPC. Alopecia patients deemed DPC-suitable, aged 18 to 70, excluding pregnancy. The V end was cut by 0 bases, the J end by 5 bases, with 7 bases between. There are 14 residues in the CDR3. Germline V gene data show CDR1 as LNHNV and CDR2 as YYDKDF (reference sequence). Findings and caveats of the study: After DPC sensitization, TCRs above 1 in 1000 frequency showed no change.

How the authors handled the data: 90,000 to 100,000 TCRs per sample was the median, with a range of 23,224 to 690,600. TCRdb called the RACE reads again in MiXCR, with one record for every CDR3 protein. The V and J calls shown here were made by TCRdb, not taken from the authors' results. Of around 380,000 distinct CDR3 sequences in the sample, around 5% were seen once. The chain has TRBV15 and TRBJ1-4, with D unclear. Source: whole blood, taken in connection with sensitization to the hapten diphenylcyclopropenone (DPC). The receptor was isolated from a woman aged 50 to 65 with alopecia areata. Some clones in this sample may be carry-over from other donors' samples. The CDR3 spells CATSRDKSNEKLFF. CDR3 bases: TGTGCCACCAGCAGAGATAAATCGAATGAAAAACTGTTTTTT.